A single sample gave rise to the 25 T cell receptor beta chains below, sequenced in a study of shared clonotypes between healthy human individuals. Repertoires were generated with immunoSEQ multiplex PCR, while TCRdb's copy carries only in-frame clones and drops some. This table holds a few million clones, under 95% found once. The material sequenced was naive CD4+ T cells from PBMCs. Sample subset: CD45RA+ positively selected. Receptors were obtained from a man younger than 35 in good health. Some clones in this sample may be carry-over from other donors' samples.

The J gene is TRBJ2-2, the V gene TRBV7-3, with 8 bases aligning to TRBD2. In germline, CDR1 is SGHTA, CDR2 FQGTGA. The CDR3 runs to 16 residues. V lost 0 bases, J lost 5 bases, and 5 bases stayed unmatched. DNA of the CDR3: TGTGCCAGCAGCTTAACTAGCGGGATATATACCGGGGAGCTGTTTTTT. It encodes CASSLTSGIYTGELFF.

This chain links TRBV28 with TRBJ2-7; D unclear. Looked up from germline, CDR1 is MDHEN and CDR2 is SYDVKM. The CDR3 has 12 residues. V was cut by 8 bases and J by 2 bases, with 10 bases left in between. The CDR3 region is CASGRYTYEQYF. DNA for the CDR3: TGTGCCAGCGGACGCTACACCTACGAGCAGTACTTC. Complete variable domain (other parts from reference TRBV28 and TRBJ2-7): DVKVTQSSRYLVKRTGEKVFLECVQDMDHENMFWYRQDPGLGLRLIYFSYDVKMKEKGDIPEGYSVSREKKERFSLILESASTNQTSMYLCASGRYTYEQYFGPGTRLTVT.

The CDR3 bases are TGTGCCAGCAGCCTAACGGGACTAGCCGTTCATGAGCAGTTCTTC. It encodes CASSLTGLAVHEQFF. The rearrangement joins TRBV6-5 to TRBJ2-1; 9 bases are shared with TRBD2. Germline V lookup: CDR1 MNHEY, CDR2 SVGAGI. Germline trimming cut 6 bases from V and 8 bases from J; bases unmatched to any gene: 11. There are 15 residues in the CDR3.

CDR3 in DNA: TGTGCCAGCAGGCGGGCGGGGACCCATTACACCTTC. Amino acids: CASRRAGTHYTF. The J gene is TRBJ1-2, the V gene TRBV21-1. TRBV21-1 is a pseudogene segment. The CDR3 extends over 12 amino acids.

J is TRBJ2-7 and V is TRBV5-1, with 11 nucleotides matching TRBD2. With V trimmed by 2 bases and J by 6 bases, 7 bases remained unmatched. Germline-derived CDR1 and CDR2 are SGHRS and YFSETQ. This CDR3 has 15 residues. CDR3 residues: CASSLLAGAQGEQYF. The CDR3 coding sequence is TGCGCCAGCAGCTTACTAGCGGGAGCTCAGGGCGAGCAGTACTTC.

The CDR3 sequence: CASSRGLAGAYEQYF. CDR3 nucleotide sequence: TGTGCCAGCAGTAGGGGACTAGCGGGAGCCTACGAGCAGTACTTC. This sequence joins TRBV6-5 and TRBJ2-7, with TRBD2 matching 14 bases. The CDR3 runs to 15 residues. CDR1 is MNHEY and CDR2 is SVGAGI in the germline V gene. After removal of 5 bases from V and 2 bases from J, the junction contained 2 bases not matched to a gene.

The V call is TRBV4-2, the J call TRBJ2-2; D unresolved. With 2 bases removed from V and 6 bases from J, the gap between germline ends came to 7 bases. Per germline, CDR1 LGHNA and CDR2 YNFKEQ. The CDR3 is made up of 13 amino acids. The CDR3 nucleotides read TGTGCCAGCAGCCAACCCCAGCCCGGGGAGCTGTTTTTT. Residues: CASSQPQPGELFF.

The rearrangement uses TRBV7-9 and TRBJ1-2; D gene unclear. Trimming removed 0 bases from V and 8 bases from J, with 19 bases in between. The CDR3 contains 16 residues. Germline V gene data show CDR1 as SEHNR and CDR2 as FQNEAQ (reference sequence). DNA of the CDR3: TGTGCCAGCAGCTTAGCGGATGGGGTGGCTAGAGGCGGCTACACCTTC. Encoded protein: CASSLADGVARGGYTF.

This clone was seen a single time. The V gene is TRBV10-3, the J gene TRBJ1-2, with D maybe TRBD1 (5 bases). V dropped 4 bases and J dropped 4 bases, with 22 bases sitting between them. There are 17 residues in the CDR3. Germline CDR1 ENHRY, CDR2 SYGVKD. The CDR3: CAISAGLTAAGTYGYTF. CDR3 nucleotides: TGTGCCATCAGTGCCGGTTTGACGGCCGCGGGGACCTATGGCTACACCTTC.

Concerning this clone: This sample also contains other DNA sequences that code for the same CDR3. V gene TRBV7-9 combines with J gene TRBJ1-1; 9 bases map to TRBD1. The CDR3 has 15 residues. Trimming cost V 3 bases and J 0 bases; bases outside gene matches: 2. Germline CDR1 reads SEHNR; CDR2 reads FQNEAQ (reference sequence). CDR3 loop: CASSFRTGVNTEAFF. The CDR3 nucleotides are TGTGCCAGCAGCTTCCGGACAGGGGTGAACACTGAAGCTTTCTTT.

This CDR3 reads CASSGLAGQYTGELFF. CDR3 coding DNA: TGTGCCAGTAGTGGGCTAGCGGGACAGTACACCGGGGAGCTGTTTTTT. The chain carries TRBV19 and TRBJ2-2, with 9 bases lining up with TRBD2. The CDR3 is 16 amino acids. V was clipped by 5 bases and J by 3 bases; unmatched bases: 7. Per the germline V gene, CDR1 is LNHDA and CDR2 is SQIVND (reference sequence). Full variable domain (missing parts from reference TRBV19 and TRBJ2-2): DGGITQSPKYLFRKEGQNVTLSCEQNLNHDAMYWYRQDPGQGLRLIYYSQIVNDFQKGDIAEGYSVSREKKESFPLTVTSAQKNPTAFYLCASSGLAGQYTGELFFGEGSRLTVL.

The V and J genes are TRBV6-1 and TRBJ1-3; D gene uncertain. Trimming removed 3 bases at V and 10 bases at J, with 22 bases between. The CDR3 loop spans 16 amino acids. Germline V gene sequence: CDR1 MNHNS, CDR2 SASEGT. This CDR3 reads CASSDQPAAGLVTIYF. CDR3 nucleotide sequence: TGTGCCAGCAGTGACCAGCCGGCAGCGGGGTTGGTGACCATATATTTT.

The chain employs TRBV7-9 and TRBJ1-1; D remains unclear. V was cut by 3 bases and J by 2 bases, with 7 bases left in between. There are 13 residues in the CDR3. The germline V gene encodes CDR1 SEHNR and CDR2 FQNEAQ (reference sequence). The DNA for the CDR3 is TGTGCCAGCAGCTTCCACACCAACACTGAAGCTTTCTTT. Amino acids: CASSFHTNTEAFF.

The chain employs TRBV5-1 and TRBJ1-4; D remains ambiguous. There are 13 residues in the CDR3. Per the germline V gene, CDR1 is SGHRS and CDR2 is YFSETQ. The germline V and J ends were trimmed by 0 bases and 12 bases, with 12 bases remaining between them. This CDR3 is CASSLGQNNELFF. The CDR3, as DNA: TGCGCCAGCAGCTTGGGGCAGAATAATGAACTGTTTTTT.

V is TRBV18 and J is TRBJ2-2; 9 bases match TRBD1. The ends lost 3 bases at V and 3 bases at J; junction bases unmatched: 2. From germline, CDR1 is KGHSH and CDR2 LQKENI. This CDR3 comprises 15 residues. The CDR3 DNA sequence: TGTGCCAGCTCACCGGACAGGGGACACACCGGGGAGCTGTTTTTT. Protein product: CASSPDRGHTGELFF.

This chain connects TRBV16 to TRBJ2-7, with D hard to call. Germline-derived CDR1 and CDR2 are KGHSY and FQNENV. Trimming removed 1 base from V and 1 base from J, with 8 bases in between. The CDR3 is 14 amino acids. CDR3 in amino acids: CASSQFPVSYEQYF. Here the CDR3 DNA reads TGTGCCAGCAGCCAATTTCCAGTTTCCTACGAGCAGTACTTC.

The CDR3 DNA follows: TGCGCCAGCACAACCGAGGGAGGTGAAAAACTGTTTTTT. Translation gives CASTTEGGEKLFF. The chain is built from TRBV5-1 and TRBJ1-4, with D unresolved. This CDR3 comprises 13 residues. Trimming removed 6 bases at V and 7 bases at J, with 13 bases between. Germline V gene sequence: CDR1 SGHRS, CDR2 YFSETQ.

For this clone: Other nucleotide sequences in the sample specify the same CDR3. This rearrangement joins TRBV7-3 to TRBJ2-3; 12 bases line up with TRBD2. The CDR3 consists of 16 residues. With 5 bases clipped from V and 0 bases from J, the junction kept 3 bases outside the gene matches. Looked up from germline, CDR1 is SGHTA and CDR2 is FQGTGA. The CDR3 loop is CASSRGLAGSTDTQYF. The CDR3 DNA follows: TGTGCCAGCAGCAGGGGACTAGCGGGTAGCACAGATACGCAGTATTTT. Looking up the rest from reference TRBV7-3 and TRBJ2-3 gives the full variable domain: GAGVSQTPSNKVTEKGKYVELRCDPISGHTALYWYRQSLGQGPEFLIYFQGTGAADDSGLPNDRFFAVRPEGSVSTLKIQRTERGDSAVYLCASSRGLAGSTDTQYFGPGTRLTVL.

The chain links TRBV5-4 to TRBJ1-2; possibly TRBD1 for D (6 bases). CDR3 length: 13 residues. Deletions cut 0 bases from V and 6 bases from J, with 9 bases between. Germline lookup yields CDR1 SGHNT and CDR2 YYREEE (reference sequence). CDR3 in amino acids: CASSLAGEDGYTF. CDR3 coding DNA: TGTGCCAGCAGCTTGGCAGGGGAGGATGGCTACACCTTC.

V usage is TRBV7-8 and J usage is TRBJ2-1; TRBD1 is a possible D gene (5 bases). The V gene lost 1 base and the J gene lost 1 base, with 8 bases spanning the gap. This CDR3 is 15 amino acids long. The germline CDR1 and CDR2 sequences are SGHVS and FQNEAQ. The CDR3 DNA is TGTGCCAGCAGCTTAGACAGGCCTTCCTACAATGAGCAGTTCTTC. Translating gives CASSLDRPSYNEQFF.

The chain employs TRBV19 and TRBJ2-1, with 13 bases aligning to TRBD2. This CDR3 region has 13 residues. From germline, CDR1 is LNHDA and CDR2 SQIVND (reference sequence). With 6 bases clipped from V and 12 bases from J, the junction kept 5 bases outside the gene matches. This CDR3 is CASRTGLAGTQFF. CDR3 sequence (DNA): TGTGCCAGTAGAACGGGACTAGCGGGAACGCAGTTCTTC.

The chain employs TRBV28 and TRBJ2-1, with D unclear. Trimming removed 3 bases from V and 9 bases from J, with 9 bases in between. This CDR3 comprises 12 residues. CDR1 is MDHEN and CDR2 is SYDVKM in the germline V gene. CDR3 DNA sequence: TGTGCCAGCAGTTTGTCGGTTCGTGAGCAGTTCTTC. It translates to CASSLSVREQFF.

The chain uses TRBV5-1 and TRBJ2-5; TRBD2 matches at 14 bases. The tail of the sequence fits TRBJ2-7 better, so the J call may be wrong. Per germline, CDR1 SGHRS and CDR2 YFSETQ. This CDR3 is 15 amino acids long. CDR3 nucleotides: TGCGCCAGCAGCTCTGGACTAGCGGGAGGTGACGAGCAGTACTTC. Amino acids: CASSSGLAGGDEQYF.

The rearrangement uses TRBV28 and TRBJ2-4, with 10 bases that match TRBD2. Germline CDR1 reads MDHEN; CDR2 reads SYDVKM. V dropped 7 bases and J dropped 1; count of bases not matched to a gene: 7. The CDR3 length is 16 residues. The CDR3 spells CASIETSGYAKNIQYF. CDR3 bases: TGTGCCAGCATTGAGACTAGCGGGTACGCCAAAAACATTCAGTACTTC.

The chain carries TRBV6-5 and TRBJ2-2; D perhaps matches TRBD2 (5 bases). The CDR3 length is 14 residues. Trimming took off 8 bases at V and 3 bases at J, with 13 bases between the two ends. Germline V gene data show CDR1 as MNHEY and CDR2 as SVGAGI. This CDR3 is CASGLRVDTGELFF. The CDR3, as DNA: TGTGCCAGCGGGTTGAGGGTTGACACCGGGGAGCTGTTTTTT.